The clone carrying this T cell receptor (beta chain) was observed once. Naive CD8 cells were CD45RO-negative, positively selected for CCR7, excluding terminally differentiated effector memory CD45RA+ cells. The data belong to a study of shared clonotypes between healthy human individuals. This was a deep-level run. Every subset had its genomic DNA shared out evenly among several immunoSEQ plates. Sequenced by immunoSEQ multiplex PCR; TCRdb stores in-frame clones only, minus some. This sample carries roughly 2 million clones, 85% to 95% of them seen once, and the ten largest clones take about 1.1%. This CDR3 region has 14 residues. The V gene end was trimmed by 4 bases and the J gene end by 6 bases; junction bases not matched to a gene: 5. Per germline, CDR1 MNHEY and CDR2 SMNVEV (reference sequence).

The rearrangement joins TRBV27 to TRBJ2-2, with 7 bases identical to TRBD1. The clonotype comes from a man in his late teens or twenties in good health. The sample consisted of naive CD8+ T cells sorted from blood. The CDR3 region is CASSSPDRPGELFF. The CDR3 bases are TGTGCCAGCAGTTCCCCGGACAGGCCCGGGGAGCTGTTTTTT.